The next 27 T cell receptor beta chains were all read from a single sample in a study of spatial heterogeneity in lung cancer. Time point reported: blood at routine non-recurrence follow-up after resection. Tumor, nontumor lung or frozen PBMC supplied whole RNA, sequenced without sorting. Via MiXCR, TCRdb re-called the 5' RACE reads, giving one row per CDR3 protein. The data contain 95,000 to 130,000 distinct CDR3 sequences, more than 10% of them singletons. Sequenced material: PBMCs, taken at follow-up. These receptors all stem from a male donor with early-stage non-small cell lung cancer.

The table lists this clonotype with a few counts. CDR3 DNA: TGTGCCAGCAGCCAACAGGGACAGGGTAACACTGAAGCTTTCTTT. Encoded protein: CASSQQGQGNTEAFF. The rearrangement uses TRBV3-2 and TRBJ1-1; TRBD1, the table's D call, was not compared with the DNA. TRBV3-2 is an annotated pseudogene. The CDR3 is 15 residues long.

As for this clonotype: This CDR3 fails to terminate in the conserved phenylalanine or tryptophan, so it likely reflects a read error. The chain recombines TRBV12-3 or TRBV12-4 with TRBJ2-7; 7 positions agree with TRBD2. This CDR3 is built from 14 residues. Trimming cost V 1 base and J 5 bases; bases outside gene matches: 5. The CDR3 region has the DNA TGTGCCAGCAGTTTAGGACTAGCCGGGGACGAGCAGTACTAC. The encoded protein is CASSLGLAGDEQYY.

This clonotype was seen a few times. This chain's CDR3 is CASSQDRTGWNTEAFF. In DNA form, the CDR3 reads TGTGCCAGCAGCCAAGATCGGACAGGGTGGAACACTGAAGCTTTCTTT. The gene calls are TRBV4-2 and TRBJ1-1, with 8 bases identical to TRBD1. The CDR3 consists of 16 residues. The V gene end was trimmed by 0 bases and the J gene end by 1 base; junction bases not matched to a gene: 4. CDR1 is LGHNA, CDR2 YNFKEQ, per germline.

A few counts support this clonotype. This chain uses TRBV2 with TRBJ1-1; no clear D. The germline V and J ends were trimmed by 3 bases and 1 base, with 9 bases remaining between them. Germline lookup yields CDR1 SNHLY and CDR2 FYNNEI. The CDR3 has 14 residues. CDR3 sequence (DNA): TGTGCCAGCAGTGACGACCCGCCGAACACTGAAGCTTTCTTT. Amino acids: CASSDDPPNTEAFF.

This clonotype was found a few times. CDR3 DNA sequence: TGTGCCAGCTGCCGGACTAGCGGGTTCACAGATACGCAGTATTTT. Protein: CASCRTSGFTDTQYF. The chain links TRBV6-6 to TRBJ2-3, with TRBD2 matching over 11 bases. Losses at the gene ends were 8 bases for V and 2 bases for J; bases not matched to a gene: 6. This CDR3 spans 15 amino acids. Germline-derived CDR1 and CDR2 are MNHNY and SVGAGI (reference sequence).

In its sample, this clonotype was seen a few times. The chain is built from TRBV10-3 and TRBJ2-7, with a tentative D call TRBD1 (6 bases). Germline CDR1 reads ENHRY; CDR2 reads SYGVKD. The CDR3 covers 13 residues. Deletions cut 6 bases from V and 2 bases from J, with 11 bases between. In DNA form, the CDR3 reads TGTGCCATCAGCGGGGACAACACCTACGAGCAGTACTTC. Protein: CAISGDNTYEQYF.

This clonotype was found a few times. The CDR3 bases are TGTGCCAGCAGCTTAGGTACCGCAGGAGAGAATCAGCCCCAGCATTTT. Protein product: CASSLGTAGENQPQHF. The J gene is TRBJ1-5, the V gene TRBV11-2; D ambiguous. The germline gives CDR1 SGHAT, CDR2 FQNNGV. Trimming took 1 base from V and 4 from J, leaving 14 bases between them. This CDR3 region has 16 residues. Using reference TRBV11-2 and TRBJ1-5 for the parts outside the CDR3, the full variable domain is EAGVAQSPRYKIIEKRQSVAFWCNPISGHATLYWYQQILGQGPKLLIQFQNNGVVDDSQLPKDRFSAERLKGVDSTLKIQPAKLEDSAVYLCASSLGTAGENQPQHFGDGTRLSIL.

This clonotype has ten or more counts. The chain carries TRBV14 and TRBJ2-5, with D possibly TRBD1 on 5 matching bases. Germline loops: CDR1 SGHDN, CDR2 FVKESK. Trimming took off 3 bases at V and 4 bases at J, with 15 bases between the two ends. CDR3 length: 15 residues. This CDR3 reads CASSHLRQGRETQYF. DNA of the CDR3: TGTGCCAGCAGCCACCTCCGGCAGGGCAGAGAGACCCAGTACTTC. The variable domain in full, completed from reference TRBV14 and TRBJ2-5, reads EAGVTQFPSHSVIEKGQTVTLRCDPISGHDNLYWYRRVMGKEIKFLLHFVKESKQDESGMPNNRFLAERTGGTYSTLKVQPAELEDSGVYFCASSHLRQGRETQYFGPGTRLLVL.

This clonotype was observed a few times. The CDR3 is CASSFRRDTAEKLFF. CDR3 in DNA: TGTGCCAGCAGCTTTCGTCGTGACACGGCAGAAAAACTGTTTTTT. The gene calls are TRBV13 and TRBJ1-4; D is undetermined. Germline lookup yields CDR1 PRHDT and CDR2 FYEKMQ (reference sequence). The V end was cut by 3 bases, the J end by 8 bases, with 16 bases between. The CDR3 contains 15 residues.

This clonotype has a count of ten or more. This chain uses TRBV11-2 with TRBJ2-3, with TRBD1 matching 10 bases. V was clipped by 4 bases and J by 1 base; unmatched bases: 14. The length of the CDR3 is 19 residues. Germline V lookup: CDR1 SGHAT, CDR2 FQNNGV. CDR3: CASSWISGQGYGGTDTQYF. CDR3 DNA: TGTGCCAGCAGCTGGATATCGGGACAGGGGTATGGTGGCACAGATACGCAGTATTTT.

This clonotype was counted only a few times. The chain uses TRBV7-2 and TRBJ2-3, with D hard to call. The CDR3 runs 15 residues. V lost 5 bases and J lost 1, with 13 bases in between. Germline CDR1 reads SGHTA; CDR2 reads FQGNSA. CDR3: CASSPPSSGTDTQYF. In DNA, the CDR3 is TGTGCCAGCAGCCCCCCGTCCAGTGGCACAGATACGCAGTATTTT.

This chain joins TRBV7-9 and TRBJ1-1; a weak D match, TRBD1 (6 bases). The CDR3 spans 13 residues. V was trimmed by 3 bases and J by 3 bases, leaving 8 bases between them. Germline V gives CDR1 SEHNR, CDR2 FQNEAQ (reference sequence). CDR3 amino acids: CASSLTGYTEAFF. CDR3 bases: TGTGCCAGCAGCTTGACAGGATACACTGAAGCTTTCTTT. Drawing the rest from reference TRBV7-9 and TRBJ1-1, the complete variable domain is DTGVSQNPRHKITKRGQNVTFRCDPISEHNRLYWYRQTLGQGPEFLTYFQNEAQLEKSRLLSDRFSAERPKGSFSTLEIQRTEQGDSAMYLCASSLTGYTEAFFGQGTRLTVV.

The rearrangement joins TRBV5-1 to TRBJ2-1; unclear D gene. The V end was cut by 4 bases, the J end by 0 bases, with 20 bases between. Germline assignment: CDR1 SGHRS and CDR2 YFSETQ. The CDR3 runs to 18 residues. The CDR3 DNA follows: TGCGCCAGCAGCCACCTACGACTTGCGCCAAGCTCCTACAATGAGCAGTTCTTC. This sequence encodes CASSHLRLAPSSYNEQFF.

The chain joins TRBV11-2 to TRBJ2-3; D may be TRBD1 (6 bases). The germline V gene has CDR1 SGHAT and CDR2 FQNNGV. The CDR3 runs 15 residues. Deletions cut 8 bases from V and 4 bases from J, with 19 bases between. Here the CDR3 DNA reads TGTGCCAGCGCATTCACAGGGTTCAGGGCAGATACGCAGTATTTT. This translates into CASAFTGFRADTQYF.

The CDR3 DNA follows: TGCAGCGTTGACGGCCTGACAGGGGTTGACTCCTACGAGCAGTACTTC. Translating it yields CSVDGLTGVDSYEQYF. The V and J genes are TRBV29-1 and TRBJ2-7; 8 bases are shared with TRBD1. Germline V gene sequence: CDR1 SQVTM, CDR2 ANQGSEA. Unmatched junction bases numbered 10, after V lost 3 bases and J lost 0 bases. The CDR3 runs 16 residues.

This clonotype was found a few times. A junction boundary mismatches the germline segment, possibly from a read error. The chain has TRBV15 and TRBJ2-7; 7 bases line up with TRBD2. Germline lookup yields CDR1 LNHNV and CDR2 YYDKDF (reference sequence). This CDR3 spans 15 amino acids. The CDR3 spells CAASRERGASYEQYF. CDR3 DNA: TGTGCCGCCAGCAGAGAGCGGGGTGCCTCCTACGAGCAGTACTTC. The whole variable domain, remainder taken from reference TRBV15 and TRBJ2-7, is DAMVIQNPRYQVTQFGKPVTLSCSQTLNHNVMYWYQQKSSQAPKLLFHYYDKDFNNEADTPDNFQSRRPNTSFCFLDIRSPGLGDTAMYLCAASRERGASYEQYFGPGTRLTVT.

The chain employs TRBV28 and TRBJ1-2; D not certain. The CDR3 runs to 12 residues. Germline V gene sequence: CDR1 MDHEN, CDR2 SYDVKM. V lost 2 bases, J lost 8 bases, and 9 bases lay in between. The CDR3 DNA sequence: TGTGCCAGCAGTTTAGGCGTGCGGGGCTACACCTTC. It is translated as CASSLGVRGYTF.

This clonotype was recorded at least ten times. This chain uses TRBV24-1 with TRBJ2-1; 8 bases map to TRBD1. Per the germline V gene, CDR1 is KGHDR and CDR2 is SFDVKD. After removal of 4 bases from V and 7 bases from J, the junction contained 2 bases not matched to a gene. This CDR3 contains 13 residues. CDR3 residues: CATSEDRGNEQFF. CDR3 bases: TGTGCCACCAGTGAAGACAGGGGTAATGAGCAGTTCTTC.

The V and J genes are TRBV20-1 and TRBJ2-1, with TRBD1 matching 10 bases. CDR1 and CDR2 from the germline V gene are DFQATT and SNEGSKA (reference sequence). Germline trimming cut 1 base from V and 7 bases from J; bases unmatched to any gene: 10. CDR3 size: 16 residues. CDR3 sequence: CSARGPSRDRGNEQFF. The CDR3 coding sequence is TGCAGTGCTAGAGGGCCGTCCCGGGACAGGGGAAATGAGCAGTTCTTC.

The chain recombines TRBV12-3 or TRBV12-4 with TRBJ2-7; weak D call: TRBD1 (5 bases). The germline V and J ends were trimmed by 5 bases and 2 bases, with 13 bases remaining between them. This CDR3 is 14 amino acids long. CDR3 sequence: CASSPTGPTYEQYF. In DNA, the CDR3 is TGTGCCAGCAGTCCCACAGGTCCGACCTACGAGCAGTACTTC.

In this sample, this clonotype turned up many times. Written as DNA, the CDR3 is TGTGCCAGCAGTGACAATACGGGAACCGGGGCCAACGTCCTGACTTTC. Translated: CASSDNTGTGANVLTF. The V and J genes are TRBV28 and TRBJ2-6; TRBD2 might be the D (5 bases). Germline-derived CDR1 and CDR2 are MDHEN and SYDVKM. Deletions cut 5 bases from V and 4 bases from J, with 15 bases between. CDR3 length: 16 residues.

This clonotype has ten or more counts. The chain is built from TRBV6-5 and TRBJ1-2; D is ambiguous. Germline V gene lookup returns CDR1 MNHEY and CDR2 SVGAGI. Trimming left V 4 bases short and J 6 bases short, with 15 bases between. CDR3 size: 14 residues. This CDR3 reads CASSLDGNVNGYTF. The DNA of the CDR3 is TGTGCCAGCAGTTTGGATGGGAATGTGAATGGCTACACCTTC.

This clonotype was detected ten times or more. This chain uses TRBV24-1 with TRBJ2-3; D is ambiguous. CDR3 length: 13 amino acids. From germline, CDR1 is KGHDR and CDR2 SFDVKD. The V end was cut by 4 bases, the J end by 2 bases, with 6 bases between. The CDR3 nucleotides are TGTGCCACCAGTGAAAAGAACACAGATACGCAGTATTTT. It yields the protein CATSEKNTDTQYF.

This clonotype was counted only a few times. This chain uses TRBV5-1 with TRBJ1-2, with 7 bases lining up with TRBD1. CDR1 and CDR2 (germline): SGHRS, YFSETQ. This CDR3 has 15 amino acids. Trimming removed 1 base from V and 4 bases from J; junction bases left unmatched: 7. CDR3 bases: TGCGCCAGCAGCTTGAGACAGGACAGGAGCTATGGCTACACCTTC. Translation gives CASSLRQDRSYGYTF. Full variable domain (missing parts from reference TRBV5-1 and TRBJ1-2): KAGVTQTPRYLIKTRGQQVTLSCSPISGHRSVSWYQQTPGQGLQFLFEYFSETQRNKGNFPGRFSGRQFSNSRSEMNVSTLELGDSALYLCASSLRQDRSYGYTFGSGTRLTVV.

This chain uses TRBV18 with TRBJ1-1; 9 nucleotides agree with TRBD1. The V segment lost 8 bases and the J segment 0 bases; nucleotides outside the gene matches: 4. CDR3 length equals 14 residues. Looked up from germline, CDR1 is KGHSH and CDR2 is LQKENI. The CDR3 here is CASAGTGMNTEAFF. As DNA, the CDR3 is TGTGCCAGCGCGGGGACAGGGATGAACACTGAAGCTTTCTTT.

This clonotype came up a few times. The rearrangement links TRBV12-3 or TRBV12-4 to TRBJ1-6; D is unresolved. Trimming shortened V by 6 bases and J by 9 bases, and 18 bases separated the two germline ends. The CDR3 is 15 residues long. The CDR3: CASRPSGVSSSPLHF. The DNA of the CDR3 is TGTGCCAGCAGACCCAGTGGGGTAAGCTCTTCACCCCTCCACTTT.

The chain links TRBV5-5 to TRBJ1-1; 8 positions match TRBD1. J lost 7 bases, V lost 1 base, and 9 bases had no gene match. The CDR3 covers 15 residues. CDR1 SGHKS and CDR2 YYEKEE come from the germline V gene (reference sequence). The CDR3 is CASSLRGTGRDEAFF. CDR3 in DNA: TGTGCCAGCAGCTTGAGGGGGACAGGCCGCGATGAAGCTTTCTTT.